Sequencing of this T cell receptor (beta chain) was carried out in a study of early T cells in non-severe SARS-CoV-2 infection (dated by TCRdb to the early 2020s). Regarding the complete study: Because TCR sequencing relied on bulk RNA taken from unsorted whole blood, pairing of alpha and beta chains was not possible.

Study-wide conclusions, independent of this receptor: Matching against VDJdb was skewed toward anti-spike CD8 responses, likely underestimated virus-specific expansions, and missed private and CD4 specificities.

Deletion took 0 bases off V and 3 bases off J, with a span of 14 bases between the germline ends. The germline V gene (reference sequence) gives CDR1 as SEHNR and CDR2 as FQNEAQ. Including cysteine and phenylalanine, the CDR3 has 16 amino acids. Of all the DNA, just the CDR3 is kept, 48 bases in frame from base 1. Libraries came from 5' RACE. TCRdb shows the sequencer as NextSeq 500. To correct for sequencing error and PCR bias, the TCR library protocol tagged individual cDNA molecules with unique molecular identifiers. Sequencing covered both TCR alpha and beta chains, and within each sample the abundances of alpha and beta sequences were tightly co-correlated. The paper's data handling went like this. V gene, J gene and CDR3 annotation of TCR sequences was performed with Decombinator V4. TCRs were defined as expanded if a significant change between any two time points was detected under a Poisson model with p below 0.0001. Abundances of TCRs were expressed as counts per million after normalisation to the total number of TCRs sequenced in each sample. MAIT TCRs were defined by TRAV1-2 paired with TRAJ12, TRAJ20 or TRAJ33, and iNKT TCRs by TRAV10 paired with TRAJ18. A search of VDJdb, accessed on 1 November 2021, was run for TCRs annotated to CMV, EBV and SARS-CoV-2, with TCRs annotated for multiple antigens excluded. The public reads were reprocessed in TCRdb via fastp at Q25 and MiXCR, keeping in-frame beta chains. CDR3 protein duplicates are merged, each entry listing the most common genes and DNA. Here the V and J calls rest on TCRdb's processing, not on the authors' analysis. The sample table records approximately 50,000 distinct CDR3 sequences; roughly an eighth of these occur just once. The leading ten clones occupy under 1.5% of the sample.

This clonotype came up a few times. The antigen this receptor binds is unknown. No base quality values were provided; no much bigger clone lies one nucleotide off. This was a case-control study nested in a cohort of healthcare workers in London, UK, who had nasopharyngeal swab PCR tests and blood samples taken every week. Healthcare workers were recruited between 23 and 31 March 2020, during the week of the UK lockdown, and were followed weekly for up to about 15 weeks. This receptor chain uses TRBV7-9 and TRBJ2-5; a tentative D call is TRBD1 (5 bases match). The clonotype originates from an adult who was a healthcare worker with PCR-confirmed SARS-CoV-2 infection or an uninfected control (not recorded which). The sequenced sample was whole blood. The CDR3 region has the sequence CASSLAFKGPEETQYF. The nucleotide sequence is TGTGCCAGCAGCTTAGCGTTCAAGGGGCCCGAAGAGACCCAGTACTTC.